These T cell receptor beta chains were read from a single sample in a study of vaccination effects on CD4 cells after COVID-19. No antigen has been assigned to these receptors. Method: immunoSEQ multiplex PCR; TCRdb's copy keeps in-frame clones and lacks some. The table lists approximately 11,000 clones, approximately 71% of them singletons. Sample: CD4+ T cells from PBMCs cultured with SARS-CoV-2 spike peptides, taken after COVID-19 vaccination. The receptors derive from a human donor who received a COVID-19 vaccine. CDR3s include the opening cysteine and the closing phenylalanine or tryptophan. Each record gives: CDR3 protein, CDR3 DNA, J gene, D gene, clone size, V gene. The D gene is left open where the match is weak. Clone size is not always given. Where it is, it says once, few, many or a class for expanded clones.

cdr3_aa: CASSVSPFNEKLFF; cdr3_nt: TGCGCCAGCAGTGTAAGCCCCTTCAATGAAAAACTGTTTTTT; j_call: TRBJ1-4; d_call: NA; clone_size: NA; v_call: TRBV10-2
cdr3_aa: CASSQRAEVSYEQYF; cdr3_nt: TGTGCCAGCAGTCAGAGAGCAGAGGTTTCCTACGAGCAGTACTTC; j_call: TRBJ2-7; d_call: NA; clone_size: NA; v_call: TRBV6-6
cdr3_aa: CASSLASEASNEKLFF; cdr3_nt: TGTGCCAGCAGCTTGGCCTCTGAAGCGTCCAATGAAAAACTGTTTTTT; j_call: TRBJ1-4; d_call: NA; clone_size: NA; v_call: TRBV5-4
cdr3_aa: CASSQESPTEAFF; cdr3_nt: TGTGCCAGCAGCCAAGAGAGCCCCACTGAAGCTTTCTTT; j_call: TRBJ1-1; d_call: NA; clone_size: few; v_call: TRBV3-1/TRBV3-2
cdr3_aa: CASSLIMNTEAFF; cdr3_nt: TGTGCCAGCAGTTTAATCATGAACACTGAAGCTTTCTTT; j_call: TRBJ1-1; d_call: NA; clone_size: NA; v_call: TRBV12-3/TRBV12-4
cdr3_aa: CASSQLGTSLTDNEQFF; cdr3_nt: TGTGCCAGCAGCCAGTTAGGGACTAGCCTCACAGACAATGAGCAGTTCTTC; j_call: TRBJ2-1; d_call: TRBD2; clone_size: NA; v_call: TRBV3-1/TRBV3-2
cdr3_aa: CASSPERRGTGELFF; cdr3_nt: TGTGCCAGCAGCCCCGAGCGGAGGGGGACCGGGGAGCTGTTTTTT; j_call: TRBJ2-2; d_call: NA; clone_size: NA; v_call: TRBV4-2
cdr3_aa: CASSPGEHRTDTQYF; cdr3_nt: TGTGCCAGCAGCCCGGGGGAACATCGCACAGATACGCAGTATTTT; j_call: TRBJ2-3; d_call: NA; clone_size: NA; v_call: TRBV3-1/TRBV3-2
cdr3_aa: CASSYSASNYGYTF; cdr3_nt: TGTGCCAGCAGTTACTCCGCCAGTAACTATGGCTACACCTTC; j_call: TRBJ1-2; d_call: NA; clone_size: NA; v_call: TRBV6-5
cdr3_aa: CASSLLVKQTEAFF; cdr3_nt: TGTGCCAGCAGCTTATTGGTCAAGCAAACTGAAGCTTTCTTT; j_call: TRBJ1-1; d_call: NA; clone_size: NA; v_call: TRBV7-9
cdr3_aa: CASSIRTGDYTF; cdr3_nt: TGTGCCAGCAGCATCCGGACAGGGGACTACACCTTC; j_call: TRBJ1-2; d_call: TRBD1; clone_size: few; v_call: TRBV5-4
cdr3_aa: CASSPGRVSTGELFF; cdr3_nt: TGTGCCAGCAGTCCAGGGAGGGTCAGCACCGGGGAGCTGTTTTTT; j_call: TRBJ2-2; d_call: TRBD2; clone_size: NA; v_call: TRBV28
cdr3_aa: CASSFLAGALNEQFF; cdr3_nt: TGCGCCAGCAGCTTTCTAGCGGGGGCCCTCAATGAGCAGTTCTTC; j_call: TRBJ2-1; d_call: TRBD2; clone_size: once; v_call: TRBV5-1
cdr3_aa: CASSPPGDYGYTF; cdr3_nt: TGTGCCAGCTCACCGCCAGGGGACTATGGCTACACCTTC; j_call: TRBJ1-2; d_call: NA; clone_size: few; v_call: TRBV18
cdr3_aa: CASSPGTANYGYTF; cdr3_nt: TGTGCCAGCTCACCTGGGACAGCTAACTATGGCTACACCTTC; j_call: TRBJ1-2; d_call: TRBD1; clone_size: NA; v_call: TRBV18
cdr3_aa: CAWSGLGGAYADTQYF; cdr3_nt: TGTGCCTGGAGTGGTTTAGGGGGAGCCTACGCAGATACGCAGTATTTT; j_call: TRBJ2-3; d_call: NA; clone_size: NA; v_call: TRBV30